The 23 T cell receptor beta chains in this list originate from one sample, sequenced in a study of blood T cell repertoires in COVID-19. Profiled with immunoSEQ multiplex PCR; TCRdb holds only in-frame clones, not every one. The table has about 93,000 clones, more than 70% seen once. Sample: peripheral blood. All receptors derive from a man aged 45 to 65 with acute or convalescent COVID-19.

The rearrangement links TRBV19 to TRBJ2-3; 7 bases are shared with TRBD1. The germline V gene encodes CDR1 LNHDA and CDR2 SQIVND (reference sequence). The ends lost 4 bases at V and 3 bases at J; junction bases unmatched: 4. This CDR3 has 14 residues. CDR3: CASSKDRRTDTQYF. The DNA for the CDR3 is TGTGCCAGTAGTAAGGACAGGAGAACAGATACGCAGTATTTT.

CDR3 in DNA: TGTGCCAGTAGTGCGAGGACAGGGTCAAGTCAGCCCCAGCATTTT. Residues: CASSARTGSSQPQHF. The chain couples TRBV19 to TRBJ1-5, with TRBD1 matching over 8 bases. The CDR3 runs to 15 residues. The trim removed 5 bases at V and 6 bases at J, leaving 9 bases unmatched. Germline V gene lookup returns CDR1 LNHDA and CDR2 SQIVND (reference sequence).

This rearrangement joins TRBV5-1 to TRBJ2-2; D remains unclear. CDR3 length: 13 amino acids. Trimming removed 2 bases from V and 8 bases from J, with 10 bases in between. Germline V lookup: CDR1 SGHRS, CDR2 YFSETQ. The CDR3 DNA is TGCGCCAGCAGCTTCCGAGCCGCTGGGGAGCTGTTTTTT. The encoded protein is CASSFRAAGELFF.

The rearrangement uses TRBV2 and TRBJ2-7; a possible D gene is TRBD1 (7 bases). Trimming took off 6 bases at V and 3 bases at J, with 15 bases between the two ends. The V gene's germline CDR1 is SNHLY and CDR2 FYNNEI. The CDR3 runs to 14 residues. In DNA, the CDR3 is TGTGCCAGCAGACGGCGGGACAGAAACTACGAGCAGTACTTC. Its translation is CASRRRDRNYEQYF.

In this sample, this clone turned up once. This rearrangement joins TRBV5-4 to TRBJ2-1; 7 bases are a match to TRBD2. Germline V CDR1 and CDR2: SGHNT, YYREEE (reference sequence). The ends lost 6 bases at V and 0 bases at J; junction bases unmatched: 6. The CDR3 is made up of 15 amino acids. DNA for the CDR3: TGTGCCAGCAAGACGGGAGGATTCTCCTACAATGAGCAGTTCTTC. It yields the protein CASKTGGFSYNEQFF.

This clone was seen once. The chain employs TRBV4-1 and TRBJ2-2; a weak D match, TRBD1 (6 bases). The CDR3 has 15 residues. CDR1 and CDR2 from the germline V gene are MGHRA and YSYEKL. Trimming shortened V by 6 bases and J by 0 bases, and 11 bases separated the two germline ends. The CDR3, as DNA: TGCGCCAGCAGAAGGGACACCTCGAACACCGGGGAGCTGTTTTTT. Translation: CASRRDTSNTGELFF.

The rearrangement joins TRBV7-2 to TRBJ1-1; a weak D match, TRBD1 (5 bases). The germline V gene has CDR1 SGHTA and CDR2 FQGNSA. This CDR3 is 14 amino acids long. V was shortened by 6 bases and J by 3 bases, with 14 bases between the two germline ends. For the CDR3, the DNA is TGTGCCAGCAGTCGATCCTGGGGGGACACTGAAGCTTTCTTT. This encodes CASSRSWGDTEAFF. The full variable domain, completed using reference TRBV7-2 and TRBJ1-1, is GAGVSQSPSNKVTEKGKDVELRCDPISGHTALYWYRQSLGQGLEFLIYFQGNSAPDKSGLPSDRFSAERTGGSVSTLTIQRTQQEDSAVYLCASSRSWGDTEAFFGQGTRLTVV.

The chain has TRBV12-3 or TRBV12-4 and TRBJ1-2; no clear D. This CDR3 comprises 13 residues. V gave up 4 bases and J gave up 5 bases, with 11 bases separating them. The CDR3 DNA sequence: TGTGCCAGCAGTTACGGGGATGCGTATGGCTACACCTTC. Protein product: CASSYGDAYGYTF.

V usage is TRBV4-2 and J usage is TRBJ2-1, with 11 bases fitting TRBD2. This CDR3 region has 15 residues. The V segment lost 5 bases and the J segment 4 bases; nucleotides outside the gene matches: 4. The germline V gene has CDR1 LGHNA and CDR2 YNFKEQ. The CDR3 sequence: CASSAGTSGYNEQFF. The CDR3 DNA reads as TGTGCCAGCAGCGCCGGGACTAGCGGTTACAATGAGCAGTTCTTC.

The chain links TRBV24-1 to TRBJ1-2, with 11 bases lining up with TRBD1. V lost 9 bases, J lost 7 bases, and 6 bases stayed unmatched. The CDR3 contains 13 residues. CDR1 and CDR2 from the germline V gene are KGHDR and SFDVKD. The CDR3 coding sequence is TGTGCCACCGAAGGACAGGGGGCAGTTGGCTACACCTTC. Its protein is CATEGQGAVGYTF.

The gene calls are TRBV2 and TRBJ2-5; no clear D. Germline V gene data show CDR1 as SNHLY and CDR2 as FYNNEI. This CDR3 has 15 amino acids. The V gene lost 6 bases and the J gene lost 4 bases, with 18 bases spanning the gap. The CDR3 spells CASRGLATSTETQYF. The CDR3, as DNA: TGTGCCAGCAGGGGCCTGGCTACATCTACAGAGACCCAGTACTTC.

The gene calls are TRBV5-1 and TRBJ1-6; D is perhaps TRBD1 (5 bases). This CDR3 has 18 residues. Trimming removed 0 bases at V and 0 bases at J, with 13 bases between. The germline gives CDR1 SGHRS, CDR2 YFSETQ. The CDR3 DNA follows: TGCGCCAGCAGCTTGGGGGCACAGGATAGCTCCTATAATTCACCCCTCCACTTT. This gives the protein CASSLGAQDSSYNSPLHF.

The chain recombines TRBV7-9 with TRBJ1-6; D not resolved. Germline CDR1 reads SEHNR; CDR2 reads FQNEAQ (reference sequence). V dropped 8 bases and J dropped 0 bases, with 2 bases sitting between them. This CDR3 comprises 12 residues. The CDR3 here is CASHSYNSPLHF. The CDR3 nucleotides are TGTGCCAGCCACTCCTATAATTCACCCCTCCACTTT.

The chain combines TRBV7-9 with TRBJ1-1; TRBD1 might be the D (5 bases). Looked up from germline, CDR1 is SEHNR and CDR2 is FQNEAQ (reference sequence). Trimming left V 3 bases short and J 5 bases short, with 13 bases between. CDR3 length equals 14 residues. This CDR3 reads CASSLEIRGTEAFF. As DNA, the CDR3 is TGTGCCAGCAGCTTGGAGATTAGGGGAACTGAAGCTTTCTTT. The complete variable domain, with remaining parts taken from reference TRBV7-9 and TRBJ1-1, reads DTGVSQNPRHKITKRGQNVTFRCDPISEHNRLYWYRQTLGQGPEFLTYFQNEAQLEKSRLLSDRFSAERPKGSFSTLEIQRTEQGDSAMYLCASSLEIRGTEAFFGQGTRLTVV.

CDR3 residues: CASSQVQGFGGYTF. As DNA, the CDR3 is TGCGCCAGCAGCCAAGTTCAGGGGTTTGGTGGCTACACCTTC. The chain couples TRBV4-3 to TRBJ1-2; the D gene is possibly TRBD1 (6 bases). With 1 base removed from V and 7 bases from J, the gap between germline ends came to 13 bases. The germline CDR1 and CDR2 sequences are LGHNA and YSLEER. This CDR3 comprises 14 residues.

The rearrangement links TRBV11-2 to TRBJ1-1, with D unresolved. The CDR3 runs 12 residues. Between the trimmed V and J ends, which lost 3 bases and 5 bases, there was a span of 7 bases. CDR1 is SGHAT, CDR2 FQNNGV, per germline. The CDR3 nucleotides read TGTGCCAGCAGCTTCGGGGAAACTGAAGCTTTCTTT. Protein sequence: CASSFGETEAFF.

The CDR3 DNA sequence: TGTGCCAGCGACCTCCGGGACAGGTGCTACAATGAGCAGTTCTTC. This gives the protein CASDLRDRCYNEQFF. The chain joins TRBV27 to TRBJ2-1; the match to TRBD1 covers 8 bases. The length of the CDR3 is 15 residues. The junction had 9 bases not matched to a gene; V was cut back by 8 bases and J by 3 bases. Germline CDR1 is MNHEY and CDR2 is SMNVEV (reference sequence).

V is TRBV7-2 and J is TRBJ2-5; 13 bases fit TRBD2. CDR1 is SGHTA and CDR2 is FQGNSA in the germline V gene. CDR3 size: 18 residues. V shed 5 bases and J 0 bases; nucleotides not matched to a gene: 9. In nucleotides, the CDR3 is TGTGCCAGCAGCCCACTAGCGGGAGGGTATTCGTACCAAGAGACCCAGTACTTC. It yields the protein CASSPLAGGYSYQETQYF.

The CDR3 nucleotides read TGTGCCAGTAGTAACAGGGGCCACTACAATGAGCAGTTCTTC. Its protein product is CASSNRGHYNEQFF. This sequence joins TRBV19 and TRBJ2-1, with 7 bases lining up with TRBD1. V lost 4 bases to trimming and J lost 3 bases; unmatched junction nucleotides: 3. CDR1 is LNHDA, CDR2 SQIVND, per germline (reference sequence). The CDR3 has 14 residues. Complete variable domain (other parts from reference TRBV19 and TRBJ2-1): DGGITQSPKYLFRKEGQNVTLSCEQNLNHDAMYWYRQDPGQGLRLIYYSQIVNDFQKGDIAEGYSVSREKKESFPLTVTSAQKNPTAFYLCASSNRGHYNEQFFGPGTRLTVL.

The genes are TRBV5-6 and TRBJ1-1, with D possibly TRBD1 on 5 matching bases. Germline V gene sequence: CDR1 SGHDT, CDR2 YYEEEE. The CDR3 has 14 amino acids. V lost 4 bases to trimming and J lost 6 bases, with 16 bases between them. The CDR3 nucleotides are TGTGCCAGCAGCCTGGATACAGGTCCCCCTGAAGCTTTCTTT. Its translation: CASSLDTGPPEAFF.

This clone was seen just once. The chain uses TRBV14 and TRBJ2-2, with 12 bases identical to TRBD2. With 3 bases clipped from V and 4 bases from J, the junction kept 6 bases outside the gene matches. Germline values: CDR1 SGHDN, CDR2 FVKESK. This CDR3 contains 17 residues. CDR3 protein: CASSQLTSGRRTGELFF. In DNA form, the CDR3 reads TGTGCCAGCAGCCAGCTTACTAGCGGGAGGCGCACCGGGGAGCTGTTTTTT. The full variable domain, completed using reference TRBV14 and TRBJ2-2, is EAGVTQFPSHSVIEKGQTVTLRCDPISGHDNLYWYRRVMGKEIKFLLHFVKESKQDESGMPNNRFLAERTGGTYSTLKVQPAELEDSGVYFCASSQLTSGRRTGELFFGEGSRLTVL.

The chain links TRBV19 to TRBJ1-1; tentative D call: TRBD1 (6 bases). The CDR3 is 14 residues long. Trimming took 6 bases from V and 3 from J, leaving 14 bases between them. The germline V gene encodes CDR1 LNHDA and CDR2 SQIVND (reference sequence). The CDR3 DNA follows: TGTGCCAGTAGGGGCCCCAGGGGCGACACTGAAGCTTTCTTT. Its translation is CASRGPRGDTEAFF.

The CDR3 DNA reads TGTGCCAGCAGCCAAAGAAGGACAGGTAAAACTGAAGCTTTCTTT. This codes for CASSQRRTGKTEAFF. V is TRBV14 and J is TRBJ1-1; 7 bases are a match to TRBD1. J was trimmed by 5 bases and V by 2 bases; bases with no gene match: 8. The CDR3 loop spans 15 amino acids. CDR1 SGHDN and CDR2 FVKESK come from the germline V gene.